Below, one TCR beta chain is given with its context. Its antigen is currently unknown. The germline V gene has CDR1 MDHEN and CDR2 SYDVKM. This CDR3 has 15 amino acids. V lost 7 bases and J 2 bases, leaving 18 bases between the germline ends. Sequenced by immunoSEQ multiplex PCR; TCRdb stores in-frame clones only, minus some. Of about 64,000 clones listed, 75% to 85% were seen once; the top ten hold around 9.6%. This entry belongs to a study of glioma-infiltrating T cells after dendritic cell vaccination. Whole-study findings and limits: Higher pretreatment TIL content predicted longer progression-free time and survival.

This sample comprised blood, obtained before dendritic cell vaccination. The sequence was collected from a human donor with glioblastoma. V and J are TRBV28 and TRBJ2-7, with a possible D match to TRBD1 (5 bases). The CDR3 DNA sequence: TGTGCCAGCACTTCCAGGGCACAGGCCCCCTACGAGCAGTACTTC. It specifies CASTSRAQAPYEQYF.